The T cell receptor (beta chain) described here comes from a study of cytomegalovirus exposure and HLA in healthy donors. Study-level findings and limits: A list of 150 or so TCR beta chains associated with cytomegalovirus was given. Links to common viral pathogens appeared, in a later analysis, for several of the most significant clusters. Some V segments, including TRBV6-2 and TRBV6-3, were excluded as indistinguishable.

Germline V gene data show CDR1 as LNHDA and CDR2 as SQIVND (reference sequence). Trimming shortened V by 7 bases and J by 1 base, and 10 bases separated the two germline ends. The CDR3 consists of 13 residues. At sampling all donors were nominally healthy, likely with unrecorded immune exposures. A multiplex PCR was run with 60 Vbeta primers and 13 Jbeta primers. Using immunoSEQ multiplex PCR, the repertoire was profiled, and TCRdb retains in-frame clones only, with some absent. The sample has roughly 200,000 clones, 8.5% to 10% seen once; the top ten hold approximately 1.3%. With respect to this clone: Antigen: not known.

V is TRBV19 and J is TRBJ2-5; D not certain. The material sequenced was PBMCs. The TCR was taken from a woman in her 30s in good health and CMV-seropositive. The chain's CDR3 is CASKAGFQETQYF. CDR3 coding DNA: TGTGCCAGTAAGGCAGGCTTCCAAGAGACCCAGTACTTC.